The rows below give T cell receptor beta chains drawn from one sample of a study of cytomegalovirus exposure and HLA in healthy donors. Data came from immunoSEQ multiplex PCR; TCRdb stores just in-frame clones and leaves some out. The sample contains fewer than 85,000 clones, approximately 94% of which appear only once. Sample: PBMCs. The receptors derive from a woman between 18 and 29 years old in good health and CMV-seronegative. CDR3s include the opening cysteine and the closing phenylalanine or tryptophan. Fields, in order: J gene, V gene, CDR3 protein.

TRBJ2-3	TRBV7-2	CASSRRRVAPADTQYF
TRBJ1-1	TRBV2	CASSDSRFSGNPAEAFF
TRBJ2-1	TRBV18	CASSPSGLAGGQSDNEQFF
TRBJ2-3	TRBV5-1	CASSYPSSYTDTQYF
TRBJ2-7	TRBV18	CASSPDLMGRGYEQYF
TRBJ2-1	TRBV5-4	CASSRGQGAIMNEQFF
TRBJ1-2	TRBV7-9	CASSLADRDGYTF
TRBJ2-1	TRBV27	CASSLLRDRGYNEQFF
TRBJ2-5	TRBV6-1	CASSEIREGTQYF
TRBJ2-2	TRBV28	CASSLDRRNTGELFF
TRBJ1-1	TRBV29-1	CSVDRGLMNTEAFF
TRBJ1-2	TRBV6-5	CASSYGGSYGYTF
TRBJ2-7	TRBV7-8	CASSLALRQGDYEQYF
TRBJ2-3	TRBV28	CASRMTGVRTDTQYF
TRBJ1-1	TRBV28	CASSLGGAGTEAFF
TRBJ2-5	TRBV6-1	CASSLLQETQYF
TRBJ2-5	TRBV19	CASSPIQGGGTQYF
TRBJ1-1	TRBV7-2	CASSYDRQTGRAFF
TRBJ2-3	TRBV10-3	CATQAGGPTDTQYF
TRBJ1-2	TRBV6-1	CASSEALLRGGGYTF
TRBJ1-6	TRBV4-1	CASSQVMLRFPLHF
TRBJ2-7	TRBV7-9	CASSLERGLEGTPYEQYF
TRBJ2-7	TRBV4-3	CASSQAGGVSYEQYF
TRBJ2-7	TRBV7-6	CASSLGGGWSYEQYF
TRBJ1-2	TRBV7-2	CASSLDRDYGYTF
TRBJ2-5	TRBV27	CASSLRGRVRWGGETQYF